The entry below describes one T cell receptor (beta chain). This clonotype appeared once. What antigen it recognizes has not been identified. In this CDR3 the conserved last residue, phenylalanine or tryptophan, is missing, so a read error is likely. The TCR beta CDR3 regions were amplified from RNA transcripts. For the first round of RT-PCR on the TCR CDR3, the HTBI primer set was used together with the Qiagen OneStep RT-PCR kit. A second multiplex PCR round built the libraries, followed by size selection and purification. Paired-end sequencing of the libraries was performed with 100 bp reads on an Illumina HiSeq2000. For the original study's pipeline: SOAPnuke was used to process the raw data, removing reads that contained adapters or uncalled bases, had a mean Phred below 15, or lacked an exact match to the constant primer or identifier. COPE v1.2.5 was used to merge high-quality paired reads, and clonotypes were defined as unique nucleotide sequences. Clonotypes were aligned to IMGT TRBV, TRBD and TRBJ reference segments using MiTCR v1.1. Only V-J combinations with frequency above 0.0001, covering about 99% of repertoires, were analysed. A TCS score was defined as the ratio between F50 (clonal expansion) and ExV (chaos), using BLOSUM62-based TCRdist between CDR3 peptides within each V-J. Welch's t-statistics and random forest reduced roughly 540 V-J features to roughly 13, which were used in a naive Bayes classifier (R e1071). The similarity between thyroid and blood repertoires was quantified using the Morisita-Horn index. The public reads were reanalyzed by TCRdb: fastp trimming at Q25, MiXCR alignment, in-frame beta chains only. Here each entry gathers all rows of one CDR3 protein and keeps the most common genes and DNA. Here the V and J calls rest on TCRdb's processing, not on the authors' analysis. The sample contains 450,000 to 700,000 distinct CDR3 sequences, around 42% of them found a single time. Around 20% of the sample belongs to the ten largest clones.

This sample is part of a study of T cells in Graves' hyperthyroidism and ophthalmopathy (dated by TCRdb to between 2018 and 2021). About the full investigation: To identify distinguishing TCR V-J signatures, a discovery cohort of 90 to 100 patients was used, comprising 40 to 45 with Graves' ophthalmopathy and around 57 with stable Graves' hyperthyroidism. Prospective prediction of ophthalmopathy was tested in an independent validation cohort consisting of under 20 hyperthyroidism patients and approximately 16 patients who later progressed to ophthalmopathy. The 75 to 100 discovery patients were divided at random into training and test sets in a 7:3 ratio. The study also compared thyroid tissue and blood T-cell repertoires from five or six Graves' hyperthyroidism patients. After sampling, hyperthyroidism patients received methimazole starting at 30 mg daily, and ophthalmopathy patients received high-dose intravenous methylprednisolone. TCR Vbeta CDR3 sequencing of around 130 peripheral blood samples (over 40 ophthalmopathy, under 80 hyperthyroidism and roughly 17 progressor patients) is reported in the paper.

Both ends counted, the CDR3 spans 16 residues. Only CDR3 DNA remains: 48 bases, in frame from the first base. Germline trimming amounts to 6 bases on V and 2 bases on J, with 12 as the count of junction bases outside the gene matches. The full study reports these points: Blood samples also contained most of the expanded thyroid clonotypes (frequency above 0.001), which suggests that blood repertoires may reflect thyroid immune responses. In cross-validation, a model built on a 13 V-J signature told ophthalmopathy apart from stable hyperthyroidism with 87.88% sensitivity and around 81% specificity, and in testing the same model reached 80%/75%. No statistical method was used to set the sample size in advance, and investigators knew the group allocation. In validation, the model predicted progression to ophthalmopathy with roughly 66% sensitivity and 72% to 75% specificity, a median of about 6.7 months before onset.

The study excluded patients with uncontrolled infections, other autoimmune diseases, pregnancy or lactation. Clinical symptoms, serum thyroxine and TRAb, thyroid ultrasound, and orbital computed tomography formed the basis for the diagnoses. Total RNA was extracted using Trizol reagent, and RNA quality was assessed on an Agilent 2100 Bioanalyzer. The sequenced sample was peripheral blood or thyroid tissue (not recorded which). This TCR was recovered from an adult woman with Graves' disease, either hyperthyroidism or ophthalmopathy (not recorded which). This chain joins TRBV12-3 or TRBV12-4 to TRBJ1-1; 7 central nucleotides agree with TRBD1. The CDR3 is CASRGGGSERNTEAFS. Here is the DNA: TGTGCCAGCAGGGGAGGGGGCAGCGAACGAAACACTGAAGCTTTCTCT.